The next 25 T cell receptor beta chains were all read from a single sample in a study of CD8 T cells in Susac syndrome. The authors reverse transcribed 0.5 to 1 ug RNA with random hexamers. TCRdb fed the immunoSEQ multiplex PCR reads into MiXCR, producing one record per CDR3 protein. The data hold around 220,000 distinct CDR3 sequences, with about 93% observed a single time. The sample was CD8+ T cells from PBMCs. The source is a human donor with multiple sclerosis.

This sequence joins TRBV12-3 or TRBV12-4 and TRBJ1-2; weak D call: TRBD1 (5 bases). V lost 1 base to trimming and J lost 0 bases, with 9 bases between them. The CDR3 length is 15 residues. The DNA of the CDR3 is TGTGCCAGCAGTTTAGGACAGTACTCTAACTATGGCTACACCTTC. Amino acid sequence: CASSLGQYSNYGYTF.

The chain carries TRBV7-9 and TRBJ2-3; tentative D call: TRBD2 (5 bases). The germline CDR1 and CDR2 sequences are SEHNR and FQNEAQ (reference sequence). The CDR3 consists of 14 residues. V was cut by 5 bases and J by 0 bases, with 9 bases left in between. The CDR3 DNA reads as TGTGCCAGCAGCCCTAGCTTCAGCACAGATACGCAGTATTTT. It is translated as CASSPSFSTDTQYF.

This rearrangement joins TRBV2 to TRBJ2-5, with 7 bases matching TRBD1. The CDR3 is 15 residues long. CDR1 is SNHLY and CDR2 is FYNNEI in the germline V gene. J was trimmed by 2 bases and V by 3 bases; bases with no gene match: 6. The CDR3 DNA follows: TGTGCCAGCAGTGAGGGACAGTTTAATCAAGAGACCCAGTACTTC. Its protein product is CASSEGQFNQETQYF.

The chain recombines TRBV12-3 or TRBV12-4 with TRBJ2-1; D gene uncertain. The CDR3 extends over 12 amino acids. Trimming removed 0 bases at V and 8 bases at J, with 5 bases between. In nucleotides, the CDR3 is TGTGCCAGCAGTTTAGCGGTCCATGAGCAGTTCTTC. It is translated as CASSLAVHEQFF.

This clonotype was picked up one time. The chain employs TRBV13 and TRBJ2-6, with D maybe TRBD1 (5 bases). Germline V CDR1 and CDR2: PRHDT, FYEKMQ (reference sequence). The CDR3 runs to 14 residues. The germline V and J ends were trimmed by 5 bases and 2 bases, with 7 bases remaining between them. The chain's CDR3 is CASSQGAGANVLTF. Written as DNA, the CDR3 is TGTGCCAGCAGCCAAGGGGCTGGGGCCAACGTCCTGACTTTC. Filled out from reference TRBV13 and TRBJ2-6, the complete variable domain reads AAGVIQSPRHLIKEKRETATLKCYPIPRHDTVYWYQQGPGQDPQFLISFYEKMQSDKGSIPDRFSAQQFSDYHSELNMSSLELGDSALYFCASSQGAGANVLTFGAGSRLTVL.

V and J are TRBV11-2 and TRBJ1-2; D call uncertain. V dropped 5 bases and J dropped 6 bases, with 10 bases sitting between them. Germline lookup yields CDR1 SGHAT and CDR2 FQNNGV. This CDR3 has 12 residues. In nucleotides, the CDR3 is TGTGCCAGCAGCACCGGGAGAGATGGCTACACCTTC. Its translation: CASSTGRDGYTF.

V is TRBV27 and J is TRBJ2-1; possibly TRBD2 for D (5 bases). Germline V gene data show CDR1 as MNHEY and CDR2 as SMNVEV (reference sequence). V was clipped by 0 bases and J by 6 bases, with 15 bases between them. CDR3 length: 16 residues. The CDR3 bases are TGTGCCAGCAGTTTATCGGTCTGGGATGAGGGCAATGAGCAGTTCTTC. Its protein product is CASSLSVWDEGNEQFF.

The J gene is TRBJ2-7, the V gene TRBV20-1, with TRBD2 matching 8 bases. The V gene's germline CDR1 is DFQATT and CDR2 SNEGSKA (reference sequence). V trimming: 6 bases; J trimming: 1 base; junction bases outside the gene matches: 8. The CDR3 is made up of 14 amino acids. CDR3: CSARGERESYEQYF. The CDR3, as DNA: TGCAGTGCCAGGGGCGAGCGGGAGTCCTACGAGCAGTACTTC.

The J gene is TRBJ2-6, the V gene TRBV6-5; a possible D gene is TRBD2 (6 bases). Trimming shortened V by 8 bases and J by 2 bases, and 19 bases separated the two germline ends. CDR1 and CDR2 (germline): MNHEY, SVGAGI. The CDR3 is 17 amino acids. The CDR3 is CASVSGREGAGANVLTF. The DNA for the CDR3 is TGTGCCAGCGTTTCGGGGCGGGAAGGGGCTGGGGCCAACGTCCTGACTTTC.

CDR3 loop: CASGTSETQYF. The CDR3 bases are TGTGCCAGCGGGACTAGCGAGACCCAGTACTTC. The chain couples TRBV9 to TRBJ2-5; 9 bases agree with TRBD2. V trimming: 7 bases; J trimming: 5 bases; junction bases outside the gene matches: 0. Germline V gene data show CDR1 as SGDLS and CDR2 as YYNGEE. CDR3 size: 11 residues.

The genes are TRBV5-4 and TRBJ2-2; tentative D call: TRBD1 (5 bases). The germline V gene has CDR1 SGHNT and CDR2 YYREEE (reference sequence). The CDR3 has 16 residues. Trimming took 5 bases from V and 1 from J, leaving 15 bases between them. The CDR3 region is CASRIGAGENTGELFF. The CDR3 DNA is TGTGCCAGCAGGATTGGGGCAGGAGAGAACACCGGGGAGCTGTTTTTT.

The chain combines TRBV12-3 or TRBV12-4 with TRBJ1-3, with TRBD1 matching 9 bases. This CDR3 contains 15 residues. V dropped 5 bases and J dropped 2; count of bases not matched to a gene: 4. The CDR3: CASSPGTGPGNTIYF. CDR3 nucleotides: TGTGCCAGCAGTCCCGGGACAGGGCCTGGAAACACCATATATTTT.

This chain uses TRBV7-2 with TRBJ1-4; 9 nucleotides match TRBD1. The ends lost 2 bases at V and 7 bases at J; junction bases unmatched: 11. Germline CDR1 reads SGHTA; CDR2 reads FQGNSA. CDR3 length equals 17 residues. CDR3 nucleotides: TGTGCCAGCAGCTTAATTGACTTCCGACAGGGGGGTGAAAAACTGTTTTTT. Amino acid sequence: CASSLIDFRQGGEKLFF.

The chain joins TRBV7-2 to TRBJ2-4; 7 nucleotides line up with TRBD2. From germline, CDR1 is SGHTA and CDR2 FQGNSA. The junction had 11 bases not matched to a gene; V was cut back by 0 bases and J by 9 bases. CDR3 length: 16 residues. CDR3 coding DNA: TGTGCCAGCAGCTTAGCCCCAGCGGGGCCCGGGATCATTCAGTACTTC. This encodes CASSLAPAGPGIIQYF.

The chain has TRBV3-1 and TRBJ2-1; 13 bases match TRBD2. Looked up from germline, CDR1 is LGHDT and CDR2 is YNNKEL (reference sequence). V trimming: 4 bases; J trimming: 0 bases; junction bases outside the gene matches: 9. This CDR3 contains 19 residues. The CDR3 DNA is TGTGCCAGCAGCCCCGGACTAGCGGGGGCCCTAAGCTCCTACAATGAGCAGTTCTTC. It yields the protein CASSPGLAGALSSYNEQFF.

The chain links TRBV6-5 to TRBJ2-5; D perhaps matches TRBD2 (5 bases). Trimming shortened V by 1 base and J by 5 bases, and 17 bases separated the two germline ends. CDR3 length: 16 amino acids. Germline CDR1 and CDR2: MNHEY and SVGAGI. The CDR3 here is CASSYYPGRAEETQYF. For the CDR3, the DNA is TGTGCCAGCAGTTACTACCCGGGTAGAGCGGAGGAGACCCAGTACTTC.

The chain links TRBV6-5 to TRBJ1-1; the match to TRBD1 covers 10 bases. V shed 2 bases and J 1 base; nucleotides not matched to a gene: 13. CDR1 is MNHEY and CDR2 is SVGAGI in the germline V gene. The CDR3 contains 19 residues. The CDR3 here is CASSYTPPWDRGTNTEAFF. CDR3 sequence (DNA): TGTGCCAGCAGTTACACCCCCCCATGGGACAGGGGAACGAACACTGAAGCTTTCTTT.

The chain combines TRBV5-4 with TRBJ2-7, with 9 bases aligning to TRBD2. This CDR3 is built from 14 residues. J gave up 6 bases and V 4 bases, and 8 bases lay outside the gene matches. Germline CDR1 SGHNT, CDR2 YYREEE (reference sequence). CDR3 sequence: CASSPRGGPPEQYF. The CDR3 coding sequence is TGTGCCAGCAGCCCGCGGGGGGGCCCTCCCGAGCAGTACTTC.

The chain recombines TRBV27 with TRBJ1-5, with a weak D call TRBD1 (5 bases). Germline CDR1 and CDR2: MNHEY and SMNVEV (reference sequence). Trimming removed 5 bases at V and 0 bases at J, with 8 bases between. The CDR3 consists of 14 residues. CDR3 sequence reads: CASSVQVSNQPQHF. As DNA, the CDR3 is TGTGCCAGCAGTGTACAGGTTAGCAATCAGCCCCAGCATTTT.

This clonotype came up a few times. The CDR3 region has the DNA TGTGCCTGGAGCCCCATAGGCCAAGAGACCCAGTACTTC. This sequence encodes CAWSPIGQETQYF. The chain employs TRBV30 and TRBJ2-5; D ambiguous. This CDR3 region has 13 residues. Germline lookup yields CDR1 GTSNPN and CDR2 SVGIG (reference sequence). Deletions cut 3 bases from V and 1 base from J, with 9 bases between.

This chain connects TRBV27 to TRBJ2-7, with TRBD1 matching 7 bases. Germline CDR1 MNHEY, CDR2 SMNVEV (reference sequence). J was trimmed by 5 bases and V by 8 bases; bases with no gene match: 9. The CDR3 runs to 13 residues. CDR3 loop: CASPCQGVHEQYF. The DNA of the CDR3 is TGTGCCAGCCCTTGTCAGGGGGTCCACGAGCAGTACTTC.

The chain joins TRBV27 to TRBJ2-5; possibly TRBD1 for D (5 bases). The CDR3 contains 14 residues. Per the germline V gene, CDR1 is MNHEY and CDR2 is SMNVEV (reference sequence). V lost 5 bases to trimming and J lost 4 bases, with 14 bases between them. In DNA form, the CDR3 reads TGTGCCAGCAGTGGACCAGGGATGGGAGAGACCCAGTACTTC. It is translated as CASSGPGMGETQYF.

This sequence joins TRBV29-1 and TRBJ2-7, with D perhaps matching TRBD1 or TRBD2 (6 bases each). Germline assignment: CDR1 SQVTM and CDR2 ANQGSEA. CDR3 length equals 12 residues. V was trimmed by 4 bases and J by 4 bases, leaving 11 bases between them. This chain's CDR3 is CSVGGGLYEQYF. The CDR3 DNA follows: TGCAGCGTTGGAGGGGGGCTATACGAGCAGTACTTC.

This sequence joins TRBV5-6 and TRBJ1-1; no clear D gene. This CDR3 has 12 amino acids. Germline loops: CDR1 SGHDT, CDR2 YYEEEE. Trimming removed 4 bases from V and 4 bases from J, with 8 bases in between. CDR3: CASSMEGTEAFF. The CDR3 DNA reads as TGTGCCAGCAGCATGGAGGGCACTGAAGCTTTCTTT.

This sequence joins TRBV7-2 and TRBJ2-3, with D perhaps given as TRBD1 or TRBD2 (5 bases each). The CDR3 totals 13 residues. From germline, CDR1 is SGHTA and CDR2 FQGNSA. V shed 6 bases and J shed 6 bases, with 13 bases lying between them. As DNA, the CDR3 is TGTGCCAGCAGTTCCGGGGCTGGGGATACGCAGTATTTT. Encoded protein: CASSSGAGDTQYF. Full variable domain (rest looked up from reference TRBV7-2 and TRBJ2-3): GAGVSQSPSNKVTEKGKDVELRCDPISGHTALYWYRQSLGQGLEFLIYFQGNSAPDKSGLPSDRFSAERTGGSVSTLTIQRTQQEDSAVYLCASSSGAGDTQYFGPGTRLTVL.